This T cell receptor beta chain was captured by sequencing in a study of shared clonotypes between healthy human individuals. Study-wide context: Three plates each covered CD4 naive and memory; CD8 naive two, CD8 memory one.

Some clones are missing from TCRdb's copy, which holds only in-frame ones; the method was immunoSEQ multiplex PCR. The sample holds millions of clones, 90% to 95% seen once. Germline-derived CDR1 and CDR2 are SNHLY and FYNNEI. With V trimmed by 5 bases and J by 3 bases, 2 bases remained unmatched. This CDR3 spans 15 amino acids. This clonotype originated in a man aged 18 to 29 in good health. The sample was naive CD4+ T cells sorted from blood. Sample subset: CD45RA+ positively selected. The chain uses TRBV2 and TRBJ2-3, with TRBD2 matching over 13 bases. The CDR3 spells CASSPTSGGTDTQYF. CDR3 in DNA: TGTGCCAGCAGTCCGACTAGCGGGGGGACAGATACGCAGTATTTT.